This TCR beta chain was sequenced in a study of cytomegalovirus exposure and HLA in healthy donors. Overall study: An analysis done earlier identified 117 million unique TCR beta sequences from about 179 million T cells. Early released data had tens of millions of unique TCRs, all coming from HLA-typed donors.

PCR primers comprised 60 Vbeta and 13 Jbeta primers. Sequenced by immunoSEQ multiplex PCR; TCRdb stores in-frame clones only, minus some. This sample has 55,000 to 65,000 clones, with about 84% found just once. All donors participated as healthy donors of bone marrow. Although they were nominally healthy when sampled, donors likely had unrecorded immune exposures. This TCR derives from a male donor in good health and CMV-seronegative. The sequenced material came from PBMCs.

CDR3 in DNA: TGTGCCAGCAGCTTACAGGGAGCCAAAAACATTCAGTACTTC. Translated, it gives CASSLQGAKNIQYF. The rearrangement joins TRBV7-9 to TRBJ2-4; D is possibly TRBD1 (5 bases). Germline values: CDR1 SEHNR, CDR2 FQNEAQ (reference sequence). V lost 2 bases, J lost 0 bases, and 5 bases lay in between. The CDR3 is made up of 14 amino acids.